This T cell receptor (beta chain) was identified during a study of radiotherapy plus CTLA-4 blockade in lung cancer. Whole-study context: Of all patients, under 20% responded objectively and around 31% showed disease control.

Overall study results and limits: An expansion of tumor-derived TCR clones occurred in blood after radiotherapy plus ipilimumab. Increased serum interferon-beta after radiation also reportedly predicted response strongly.

Clones were read by immunoSEQ multiplex PCR, and TCRdb kept only the in-frame ones, dropping some. Here the sample spans about 80,000 clones, around 78% being singletons. Germline V CDR1 and CDR2: SGHNT, YYREEE (reference sequence). The V gene end was trimmed by 4 bases and the J gene end by 8 bases; junction bases not matched to a gene: 19. The CDR3 contains 17 residues. Of note for this clone: Its antigen remains unknown.

The source of this sequence is a human donor with non-small cell lung cancer whose response to radiotherapy plus ipilimumab could not be evaluated. Some clones in this sample may be carry-over from other donors' samples. Here the sequenced sample was peripheral blood, taken from a patient treated with radiotherapy plus ipilimumab. The rearrangement joins TRBV5-4 to TRBJ1-2, with TRBD1 matching over 8 bases. The CDR3 loop reads CASSPATGAGLIGGYTF. The CDR3 nucleotides read TGTGCCAGCAGCCCAGCGACAGGGGCTGGATTAATAGGCGGCTACACCTTC.